This is a list of T cell receptor beta chains from one sample in a study of T cell therapy after organ transplantation. The method was immunoSEQ multiplex PCR; TCRdb's version includes in-frame clones alone and lacks a portion of them. The sample carries about 1,500 clones, around 72% recorded once. These receptors lack a known antigen. The input for sequencing was CD8+ T cells from blood, taken after autologous CMV-specific T cell therapy. The source of these receptors is a human patient who had received a solid organ transplant and had CMV disease. Part of the T cells may come from the graft donor. CDR3s include the opening cysteine and the closing phenylalanine or tryptophan. Each record gives: J gene, V gene, clone size, D gene, CDR3 DNA, CDR3 protein. A D gene is named only where the DNA matches it firmly. Rows may omit the clone size; those that give it use once, few, many or a size class.

j_gene: TRBJ2-7
v_gene: TRBV7-9
abundance: few
d_gene: TRBD2
CDR3nt: TGTGCCAGCAGTTATGGACTAGCGGGGGTCTACGAGCAGTACTTC
CDR3aa: CASSYGLAGVYEQYF

j_gene: TRBJ2-2
v_gene: TRBV6-1
abundance: NA
d_gene: TRBD2
CDR3nt: TGTGCCAGCAGTGAAACGGTTCTAGCGGGGACCCCGAACACCGGGGAGCTGTTTTTT
CDR3aa: CASSETVLAGTPNTGELFF

j_gene: TRBJ1-4
v_gene: TRBV29-1
abundance: NA
d_gene: NA
CDR3nt: TGCAGCGTTGCCGTCTACAGGGAAGGTGGAGAAAAACTGTTTTTT
CDR3aa: CSVAVYREGGEKLFF

j_gene: TRBJ1-1
v_gene: TRBV4-1
abundance: NA
d_gene: NA
CDR3nt: TGCGCCAGCAGCCAGGGCTATAACACTGAAGCTTTCTTT
CDR3aa: CASSQGYNTEAFF

j_gene: TRBJ1-1
v_gene: TRBV7-8
abundance: NA
d_gene: NA
CDR3nt: TGTGCCAGCAGCGGGGGACTGGGGGCAATCCCTGAAGCTTTCTTT
CDR3aa: CASSGGLGAIPEAFF

j_gene: TRBJ1-6
v_gene: TRBV5-1
abundance: NA
d_gene: NA
CDR3nt: TGCGCCAGCAGCTTGGAAGACGGCCATTCACCCCTCCACTTT
CDR3aa: CASSLEDGHSPLHF

j_gene: TRBJ2-7
v_gene: TRBV7-9
abundance: NA
d_gene: NA
CDR3nt: TGTGCCAGCAGCTTAGCGTTAAAGTACTACGAGCAGTACTTC
CDR3aa: CASSLALKYYEQYF

j_gene: TRBJ2-5
v_gene: TRBV11-3
abundance: NA
d_gene: NA
CDR3nt: TGTGCCAGCAGCTTAGGGGGATGGGGTCAAGAGACCCAGTACTTC
CDR3aa: CASSLGGWGQETQYF

j_gene: TRBJ2-1
v_gene: TRBV6-9
abundance: NA
d_gene: TRBD1
CDR3nt: TGTGCCAGTGGACAGGGGGCAGGGGAGCAGTTCTTC
CDR3aa: CASGQGAGEQFF

j_gene: TRBJ2-3
v_gene: TRBV13
abundance: NA
d_gene: NA
CDR3nt: TGTGCCAGCAGCGACGTTACAGCAGATACGCAGTATTTT
CDR3aa: CASSDVTADTQYF